The clone carrying this T cell receptor beta chain was seen ten or more times. Its antigen is still unknown. The CDR3 runs 16 residues. Between the trimmed V and J ends, which lost 6 bases and 0 bases, there was a span of 17 bases. Germline V gene sequence: CDR1 SGHAT, CDR2 FQNNGV. TCRdb analysed the reads with MiXCR anew, one entry per CDR3 protein. The data hold roughly 500,000 distinct CDR3 sequences, with around 11% observed a single time. These data are taken from a study of T cell repertoires in cytomegalovirus infection. Study conclusions and caveats: The ex vivo response showed dominance by HLA-C-restricted CMV-specific TCR beta clonotypes. Adding up the frequency of public TCR beta families identified people who carried CMV plus the relevant HLA.

The material sequenced was PBMCs. The chain has TRBV11-2 and TRBJ1-1; D is perhaps TRBD1 (6 bases). This receptor was obtained from a human donor in good health (CMV status not recorded). Some clones in this sample may be carry-over from other donors' samples. The CDR3 spells CASRALTGGLNTEAFF. In DNA, the CDR3 is TGTGCCAGCAGAGCCCTGACAGGCGGGTTGAACACTGAAGCTTTCTTT. The whole variable domain, remainder taken from reference TRBV11-2 and TRBJ1-1, is EAGVAQSPRYKIIEKRQSVAFWCNPISGHATLYWYQQILGQGPKLLIQFQNNGVVDDSQLPKDRFSAERLKGVDSTLKIQPAKLEDSAVYLCASRALTGGLNTEAFFGQGTRLTVV.